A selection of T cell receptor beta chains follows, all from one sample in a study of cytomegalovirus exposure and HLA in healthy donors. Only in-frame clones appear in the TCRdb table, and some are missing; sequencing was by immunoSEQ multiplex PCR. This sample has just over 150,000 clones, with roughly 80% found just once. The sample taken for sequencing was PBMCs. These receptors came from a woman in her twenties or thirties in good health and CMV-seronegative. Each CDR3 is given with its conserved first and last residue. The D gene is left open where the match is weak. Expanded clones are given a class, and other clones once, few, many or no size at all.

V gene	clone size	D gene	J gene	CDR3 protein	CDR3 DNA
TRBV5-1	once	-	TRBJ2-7	CASSTRQVMNSYEQYF	TGCGCCAGCAGCACCCGACAGGTGATGAACTCCTACGAGCAGTACTTC
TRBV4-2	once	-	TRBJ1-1	CASSQGAGARDTEAFF	TGTGCCAGCAGCCAAGGAGCGGGGGCGCGGGACACTGAAGCTTTCTTT
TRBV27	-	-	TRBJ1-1	CASSLGGQVNTEAFF	TGTGCCAGCAGTTTAGGTGGTCAGGTGAACACTGAAGCTTTCTTT
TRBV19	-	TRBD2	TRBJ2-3	CASSIARTSGGASTDTQYF	TGTGCCAGTAGTATTGCCCGGACTAGCGGGGGGGCAAGCACAGATACGCAGTATTTT
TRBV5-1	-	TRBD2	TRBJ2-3	CATGSGDMADTQYF	TGCGCCACCGGGAGCGGGGATATGGCAGATACGCAGTATTTT
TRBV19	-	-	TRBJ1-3	CASSPRGSVSGNTIYF	TGTGCCAGTAGCCCGAGGGGGTCCGTCTCTGGAAACACCATATATTTT
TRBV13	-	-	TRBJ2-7	CASSLGLTYEQYF	TGTGCCAGCAGCTTAGGGTTAACCTACGAGCAGTACTTC
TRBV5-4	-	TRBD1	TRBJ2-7	CASSLGQGSNEQYF	TGTGCCAGCAGCTTGGGACAGGGTTCTAACGAGCAGTACTTC
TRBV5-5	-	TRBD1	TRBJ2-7	CASSPAGTGSYEQYF	TGTGCCAGCAGCCCCGCCGGGACAGGCTCCTACGAGCAGTACTTC
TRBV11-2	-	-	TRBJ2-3	CASGQSDTDTQYF	TGTGCCAGCGGACAATCAGACACAGATACGCAGTATTTT
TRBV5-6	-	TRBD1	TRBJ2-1	CASSPPGTGGAKYEQFF	TGTGCCAGCAGCCCACCCGGGACAGGGGGCGCAAAATATGAGCAGTTCTTC
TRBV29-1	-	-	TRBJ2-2	CSVVLGAGYTGELFF	TGCAGCGTTGTCTTGGGGGCTGGATACACCGGGGAGCTGTTTTTT
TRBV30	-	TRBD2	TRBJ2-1	CAWRPAPGTNNEQFF	TGTGCCTGGAGGCCTGCCCCCGGGACTAACAATGAGCAGTTCTTC
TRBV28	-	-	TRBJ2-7	CATYHTESSYEQYF	TGTGCCACCTACCACACAGAGAGCTCCTACGAGCAGTACTTC
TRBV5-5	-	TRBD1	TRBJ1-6	CASSWGTVNSPLHF	TGTGCCAGCAGCTGGGGGACAGTCAATTCACCCCTCCACTTT
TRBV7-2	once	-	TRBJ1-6	CASGPTASGSPLHF	TGTGCCAGCGGACCGACAGCCTCAGGTTCACCCCTCCACTTT
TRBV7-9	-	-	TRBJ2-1	CSSSFEAEQFF	TGTTCCAGCAGCTTTGAGGCTGAGCAGTTCTTC
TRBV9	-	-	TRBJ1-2	CASSAAGEGYGYTF	TGTGCCAGCAGCGCGGCAGGGGAGGGTTATGGCTACACCTTC
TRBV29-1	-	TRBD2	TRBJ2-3	CSVEVASGGRDTQYF	TGCAGCGTTGAGGTGGCTAGCGGGGGGAGAGATACGCAGTATTTT
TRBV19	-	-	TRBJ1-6	CASSILQEGEIPLHF	TGTGCCAGTAGTATACTCCAGGAGGGAGAGATACCCCTCCACTTT
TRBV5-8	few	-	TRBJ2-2	CASSPGTRGRGGELFF	TGTGCCAGCAGTCCCGGCACCCGCGGTAGGGGCGGGGAGCTGTTTTTT
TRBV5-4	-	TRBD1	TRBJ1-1	CASSSTGGSTEAFF	TGTGCCAGCAGCTCGACAGGGGGCTCCACTGAAGCTTTCTTT
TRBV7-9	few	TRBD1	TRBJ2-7	CASSFYIPGQGASYEQYF	TGTGCCAGCAGCTTTTATATCCCTGGACAGGGGGCCTCCTACGAGCAGTACTTC
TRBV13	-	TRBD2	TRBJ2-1	CASSSAGGPGDEQFF	TGTGCCAGCAGCTCCGCGGGGGGGCCAGGAGATGAGCAGTTCTTC
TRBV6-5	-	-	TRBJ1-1	CASTGTQSVEAFF	TGTGCCAGCACCGGGACACAGTCTGTCGAAGCTTTCTTT
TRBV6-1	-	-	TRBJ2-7	CASTSTANEQYF	TGTGCCAGCACCTCGACAGCCAACGAGCAGTACTTC
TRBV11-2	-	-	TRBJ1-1	CASSPGVNTEAFF	TGTGCCAGCAGCCCAGGGGTGAACACTGAAGCTTTCTTT
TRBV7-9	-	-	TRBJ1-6	CASSFGRPRGYSPLHF	TGTGCCAGCAGCTTCGGCCGTCCCAGAGGCTATTCACCCCTCCACTTT
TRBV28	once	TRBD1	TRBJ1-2	CASSLHGTVFGYTF	TGTGCCAGCAGTCTACACGGGACAGTCTTTGGCTACACCTTC
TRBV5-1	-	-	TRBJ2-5	CASSSTGKETQYF	TGCGCCAGCAGCTCAACAGGGAAAGAGACCCAGTACTTC
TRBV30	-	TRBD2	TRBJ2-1	CAWSRLAGDEQFF	TGTGCCTGGAGTAGGCTAGCGGGGGATGAGCAGTTCTTC
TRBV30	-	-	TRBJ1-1	CAWSPVWRGNTEAFF	TGTGCCTGGAGCCCCGTCTGGAGGGGGAACACTGAAGCTTTCTTT
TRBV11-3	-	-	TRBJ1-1	CASSLGSGTPNTEAFF	TGTGCCAGCAGCTTGGGATCCGGGACACCAAACACTGAAGCTTTCTTT
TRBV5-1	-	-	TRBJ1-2	CASSPSGVGDYGYTF	TGCGCCAGCAGCCCTAGCGGCGTGGGTGACTATGGCTACACCTTC
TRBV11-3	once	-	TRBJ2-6	CASSSGNSGANVLTF	TGTGCCAGCAGTTCGGGTAACTCTGGGGCCAACGTCCTGACTTTC